A single sample gave rise to the 13 T cell receptor beta chains below, sequenced in a study of spatial heterogeneity in lung cancer. Each CDR3 protein gets one entry after TCRdb re-called the 5' RACE reads with MiXCR. The table includes 30,000 to 40,000 distinct CDR3 sequences, around 5.5% detected once. Time point: sample taken at primary tumor resection. Unsorted whole RNA samples from tumor, nontumor lung or frozen PBMC were sequenced. The specimen comprised PBMCs, sampled at surgery. These receptor sequences come from a female donor with early-stage non-small cell lung cancer.

This clonotype was observed many times. The chain couples TRBV12-3 or TRBV12-4 to TRBJ2-3; TRBD1 aligns across 7 bases. CDR3 length: 15 amino acids. V shed 4 bases and J 2 bases; nucleotides not matched to a gene: 6. CDR3 sequence (DNA): TGTGCCAGCAGTTCACAGGGGCGAGTCACAGATACGCAGTATTTT. This codes for CASSSQGRVTDTQYF.

This clonotype appeared many times. J is TRBJ1-2 and V is TRBV10-3; D is unresolved. The CDR3 covers 16 residues. Germline V gives CDR1 ENHRY, CDR2 SYGVKD. V shed 0 bases and J shed 0 bases, with 11 bases lying between them. For the CDR3, the DNA is TGTGCCATCAGTGAGTCTGGACGCAAGACTAACTATGGCTACACCTTC. Amino acids: CAISESGRKTNYGYTF.

Many counts were recorded for this clonotype. This rearrangement joins TRBV4-3 to TRBJ2-5; D might be TRBD1 (6 bases). The V gene lost 4 bases and the J gene lost 5 bases, with 17 bases spanning the gap. Germline V gene data show CDR1 as LGHNA and CDR2 as YSLEER. This CDR3 is 15 amino acids long. CDR3 loop: CASSPTIQGRETQYF. The CDR3, as DNA: TGCGCCAGCAGCCCAACCATACAGGGTCGGGAGACCCAGTACTTC.

This clonotype was seen ten or more times. This chain uses TRBV5-5 with TRBJ1-4, with D unclear. Trimming took 2 bases from V and 8 from J, leaving 13 bases between them. CDR1 and CDR2 from the germline V gene are SGHKS and YYEKEE (reference sequence). The CDR3 is 14 residues long. The CDR3 spells CASSLRGIGEKLFF. In DNA, the CDR3 is TGTGCCAGCAGCTTAAGAGGAATTGGCGAAAAACTGTTTTTT.

This clonotype came up many times. The rearrangement joins TRBV5-1 to TRBJ1-1, with D uncertain. V was cut by 4 bases and J by 4 bases, with 14 bases left in between. Germline assignment: CDR1 SGHRS and CDR2 YFSETQ. The CDR3 is made up of 14 amino acids. The chain's CDR3 is CASSDFDGSTEAFF. CDR3 DNA sequence: TGCGCCAGCAGCGACTTCGACGGAAGCACTGAAGCTTTCTTT. The full variable domain, completed using reference TRBV5-1 and TRBJ1-1, is KAGVTQTPRYLIKTRGQQVTLSCSPISGHRSVSWYQQTPGQGLQFLFEYFSETQRNKGNFPGRFSGRQFSNSRSEMNVSTLELGDSALYLCASSDFDGSTEAFFGQGTRLTVV.

The chain combines TRBV19 with TRBJ2-2; 12 bases agree with TRBD2. The CDR3 consists of 15 residues. CDR1 is LNHDA, CDR2 SQIVND, per germline (reference sequence). Trimming removed 7 bases from V and 3 bases from J; junction bases left unmatched: 3. CDR3 protein: CASTRLAGDTGELFF. CDR3 nucleotides: TGTGCCAGTACCCGACTAGCGGGGGACACCGGGGAGCTGTTTTTT.

This clonotype was seen many times. This rearrangement joins TRBV28 to TRBJ2-2; D perhaps matches TRBD2 (7 bases). Germline V gene data show CDR1 as MDHEN and CDR2 as SYDVKM. The CDR3 extends over 15 amino acids. V dropped 2 bases and J dropped 4 bases, with 11 bases sitting between them. The CDR3 DNA reads TGTGCCAGCAGTTTAGTGGGAGGGGGCACCGGGGAGCTGTTTTTT. This encodes CASSLVGGGTGELFF.

This clonotype came up a few times. The chain has TRBV28 and TRBJ2-1, with TRBD1 matching over 9 bases. Germline assignment: CDR1 MDHEN and CDR2 SYDVKM. The ends lost 7 bases at V and 6 bases at J; junction bases unmatched: 13. This CDR3 region has 16 residues. In DNA form, the CDR3 reads TGTGCCAGCACCCCATCCGGGACAGGGCGACGCAATGAGCAGTTCTTC. It yields the protein CASTPSGTGRRNEQFF.

This clonotype turned up a few times. The chain uses TRBV9 and TRBJ2-3; a weak D match, TRBD1 (6 bases). This CDR3 is built from 15 residues. Germline lookup yields CDR1 SGDLS and CDR2 YYNGEE. Trimming cost V 4 bases and J 6 bases, with 18 bases left between them. The CDR3 DNA reads TGTGCCAGCAGCACCCGGGACATAGAGAGGGATACGCAGTATTTT. Translating it yields CASSTRDIERDTQYF.

This clonotype was detected a few times. V and J are TRBV11-1 and TRBJ1-1; D unclear. Germline CDR1 and CDR2: SGHAT and FQDESV (reference sequence). V shed 3 bases and J shed 2 bases, with 10 bases lying between them. The CDR3 length is 14 residues. CDR3 in DNA: TGTGCCAGCAGCTTGGGGAGGGAAAACACTGAAGCTTTCTTT. Encoded protein: CASSLGRENTEAFF.

V and J are TRBV12-3 or TRBV12-4 and TRBJ2-7; tentatively, D is TRBD1 or TRBD2 (5 bases each). The CDR3 loop spans 11 amino acids. V lost 7 bases to trimming and J lost 6 bases, with 10 bases between them. The DNA for the CDR3 is TGTGCCAGCACCTCTGGGGGCGAGCAGTACTTC. Amino acid sequence: CASTSGGEQYF.

This clonotype was observed many times. This sequence joins TRBV6-5 and TRBJ2-7; D remains ambiguous. In germline, CDR1 is MNHEY, CDR2 SVGAGI. Trimming cost V 3 bases and J 6 bases, with 21 bases left between them. This CDR3 is built from 16 residues. This CDR3 is CASSYTRFALPREQYF. In DNA, the CDR3 is TGTGCCAGCAGTTATACCCGGTTTGCTTTACCTCGCGAGCAGTACTTC.

This clonotype was seen at least ten times. The chain is built from TRBV12-3 or TRBV12-4 and TRBJ2-5; 9 positions match TRBD1. This CDR3 region has 14 residues. The V gene end was trimmed by 5 bases and the J gene end by 5 bases; junction bases not matched to a gene: 6. The CDR3 loop reads CASSHTGGDETQYF. CDR3 in DNA: TGTGCCAGCAGTCACACAGGGGGCGACGAGACCCAGTACTTC.